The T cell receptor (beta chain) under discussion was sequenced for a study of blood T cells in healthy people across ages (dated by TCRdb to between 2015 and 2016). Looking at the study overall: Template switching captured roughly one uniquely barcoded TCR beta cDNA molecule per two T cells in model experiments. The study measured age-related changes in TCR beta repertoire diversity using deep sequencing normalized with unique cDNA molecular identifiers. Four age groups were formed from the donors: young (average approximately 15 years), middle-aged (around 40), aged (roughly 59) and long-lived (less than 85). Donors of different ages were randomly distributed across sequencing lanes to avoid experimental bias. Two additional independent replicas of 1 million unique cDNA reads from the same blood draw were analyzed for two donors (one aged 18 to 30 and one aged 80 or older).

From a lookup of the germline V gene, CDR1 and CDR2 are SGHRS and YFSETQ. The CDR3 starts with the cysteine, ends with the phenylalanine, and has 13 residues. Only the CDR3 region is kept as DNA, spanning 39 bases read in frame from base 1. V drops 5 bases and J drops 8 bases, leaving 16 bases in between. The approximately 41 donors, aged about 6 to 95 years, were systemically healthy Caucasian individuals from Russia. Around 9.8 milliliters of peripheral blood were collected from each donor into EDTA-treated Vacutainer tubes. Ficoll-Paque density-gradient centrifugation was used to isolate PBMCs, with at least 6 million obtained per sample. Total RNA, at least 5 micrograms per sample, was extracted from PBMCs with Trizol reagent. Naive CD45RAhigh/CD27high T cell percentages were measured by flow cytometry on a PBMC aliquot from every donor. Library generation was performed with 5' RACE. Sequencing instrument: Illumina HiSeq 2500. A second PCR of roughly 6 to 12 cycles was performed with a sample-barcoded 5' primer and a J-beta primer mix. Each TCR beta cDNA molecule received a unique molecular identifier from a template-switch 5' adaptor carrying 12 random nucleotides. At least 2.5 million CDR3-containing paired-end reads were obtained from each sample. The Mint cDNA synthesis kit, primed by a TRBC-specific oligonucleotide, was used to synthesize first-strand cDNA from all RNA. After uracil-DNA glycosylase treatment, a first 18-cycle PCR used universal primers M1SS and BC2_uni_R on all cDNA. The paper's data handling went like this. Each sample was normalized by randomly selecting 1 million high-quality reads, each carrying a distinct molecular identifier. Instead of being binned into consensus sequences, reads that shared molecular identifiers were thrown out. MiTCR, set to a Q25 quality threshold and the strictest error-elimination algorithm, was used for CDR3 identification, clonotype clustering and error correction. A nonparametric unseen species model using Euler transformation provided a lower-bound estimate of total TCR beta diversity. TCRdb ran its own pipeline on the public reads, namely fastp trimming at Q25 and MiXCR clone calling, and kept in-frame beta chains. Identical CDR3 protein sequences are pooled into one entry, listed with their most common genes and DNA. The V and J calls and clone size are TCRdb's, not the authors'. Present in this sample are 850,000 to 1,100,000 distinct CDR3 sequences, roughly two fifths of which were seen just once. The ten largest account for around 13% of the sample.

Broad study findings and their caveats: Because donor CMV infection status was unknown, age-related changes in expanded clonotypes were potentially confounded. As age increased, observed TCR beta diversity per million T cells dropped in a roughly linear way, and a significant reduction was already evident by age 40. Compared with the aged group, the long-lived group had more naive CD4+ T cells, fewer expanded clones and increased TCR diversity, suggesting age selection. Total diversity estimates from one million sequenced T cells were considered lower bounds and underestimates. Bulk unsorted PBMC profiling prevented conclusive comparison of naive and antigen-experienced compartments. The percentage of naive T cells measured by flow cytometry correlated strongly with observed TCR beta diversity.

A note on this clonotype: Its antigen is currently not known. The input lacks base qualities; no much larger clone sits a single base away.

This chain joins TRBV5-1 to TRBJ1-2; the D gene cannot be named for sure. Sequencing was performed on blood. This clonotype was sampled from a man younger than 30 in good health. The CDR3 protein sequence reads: CASRVEGPAGYTF. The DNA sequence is TGCGCCAGCAGAGTAGAGGGTCCTGCCGGCTACACCTTC.